These 14 T cell receptor beta chains were all obtained from the same sample, sequenced in a study of T-cell reconstitution after alpha-beta-depleted transplantation in children. Unique molecular identifiers were used to barcode this TCRbeta library. TCRdb reanalysed the PCR reads using MiXCR and keeps one entry per CDR3 protein. The table includes some 530,000 distinct CDR3 sequences, around 13% detected once. Sequenced here: PBMCs from the stem cell graft donor, sampled from the stem cell graft. These TCRs come from a human donor who donated a stem cell graft to a child with combined immunodeficiency.

This clonotype has just a few counts. The chain employs TRBV12-3 or TRBV12-4 and TRBJ1-3; D remains unclear. Trimming cost V 10 bases and J 2 bases, with 15 bases left between them. CDR3 length: 14 amino acids. CDR3 sequence (DNA): TGTGCCACAGAGACCGGGGTGGCTGGAAACACCATATATTTT. Amino acids: CATETGVAGNTIYF.

The chain employs TRBV28 and TRBJ1-5; D is undetermined. The CDR3 totals 13 residues. Germline V gives CDR1 MDHEN, CDR2 SYDVKM. V was pared by 8 bases and J by 1 base, with 9 bases between. DNA for the CDR3: TGTGCCAGCGGAGGAGACAGCAATCAGCCCCAGCATTTT. Its translation is CASGGDSNQPQHF.

This clonotype was recorded a few times. The chain has TRBV3-1 and TRBJ1-6; D may be TRBD1 (5 bases). Germline assignment: CDR1 LGHDT and CDR2 YNNKEL (reference sequence). This CDR3 has 13 amino acids. The V end was cut by 4 bases, the J end by 7 bases, with 8 bases between. As DNA, the CDR3 is TGTGCCAGCAGCCCCTCAGGGAATTCACCCCTCCACTTT. Translation: CASSPSGNSPLHF. The full variable domain, rest sourced from reference TRBV3-1 and TRBJ1-6, is DTAVSQTPKYLVTQMGNDKSIKCEQNLGHDTMYWYKQDSKKFLKIMFSYNNKELIINETVPNRFSPKSPDKAHLNLHINSLELGDSAVYFCASSPSGNSPLHFGNGTRLTVT.

This clonotype was observed at least ten times. This sequence joins TRBV12-3 or TRBV12-4 and TRBJ2-1, with 8 bases aligning to TRBD2. With 1 base clipped from V and 4 bases from J, the junction kept 9 bases outside the gene matches. This CDR3 has 17 residues. The CDR3 region is CASSLVALAGTYNEQFF. The CDR3, as DNA: TGTGCCAGCAGTTTAGTCGCTTTAGCGGGAACGTACAATGAGCAGTTCTTC.

This clonotype was seen more than once but under ten times. The V and J genes are TRBV7-2 and TRBJ1-5; D remains unclear. V was clipped by 3 bases and J by 5 bases, with 8 bases between them. Looked up from germline, CDR1 is SGHTA and CDR2 is FQGNSA. The length of the CDR3 is 13 residues. For the CDR3, the DNA is TGTGCCAGCAGCTTCGGCCTCTATCAGCCCCAGCATTTT. It is translated as CASSFGLYQPQHF.

This clonotype has more than one count but fewer than ten. J is TRBJ1-4 and V is TRBV21-1; the D call TRBD1 from the table was never checked on the DNA. TRBV21-1 is an annotated pseudogene. CDR3 length equals 17 residues. CDR3 sequence: CASSGKGARVNMEKLFF. The CDR3 DNA reads TGTGCCAGCAGTGGGAAAGGGGCGCGGGTCAATATGGAAAAACTGTTTTTT.

In its sample, this clonotype was seen a few times. This chain connects TRBV12-5 to TRBJ2-1, with D perhaps matching TRBD2 (5 bases). CDR3 length equals 13 residues. Germline V gene data show CDR1 as LGHNT and CDR2 as FRNRAP. V shed 4 bases and J shed 9 bases, with 13 bases lying between them. CDR3 DNA: TGTGCTAGTGGTTGGATGGGGAGTCTTGAGCAGTTCTTC. Amino acids: CASGWMGSLEQFF.

A few counts support this clonotype. The V gene is TRBV10-3, the J gene TRBJ2-1; possible D gene TRBD2, 5 bases. V lost 7 bases to trimming and J lost 8 bases, with 18 bases between them. This CDR3 spans 14 amino acids. Per the germline V gene, CDR1 is ENHRY and CDR2 is SYGVKD. In DNA, the CDR3 is TGTGCCATCACGAGGACTCCTAATCTGGATGAGCAGTTCTTC. Translation: CAITRTPNLDEQFF.

The J gene is TRBJ2-7, the V gene TRBV10-3; D is perhaps TRBD2 (6 bases). Trimming cost V 11 bases and J 5 bases, with 22 bases left between them. Germline V gene sequence: CDR1 ENHRY, CDR2 SYGVKD. The CDR3 extends over 14 amino acids. The CDR3 here is CAPWSGAGRDEQYF. DNA for the CDR3: TGTGCCCCATGGAGCGGTGCGGGAAGGGACGAGCAGTACTTC.

This clonotype was found a few times. This chain connects TRBV20-1 to TRBJ2-1; D tentatively reads TRBD1 or TRBD2 (6 bases each). V was cut by 7 bases and J by 10 bases, with 23 bases left in between. The germline CDR1 and CDR2 sequences are DFQATT and SNEGSKA (reference sequence). The CDR3 is made up of 14 amino acids. CDR3 amino acids: CSGSPRPGAGEQFF. The DNA for the CDR3 is TGCAGTGGTAGCCCGAGACCGGGGGCTGGCGAGCAGTTCTTC.

The chain joins TRBV7-2 to TRBJ2-5; TRBD2 might be the D (6 bases). The length of the CDR3 is 15 residues. V shed 5 bases and J shed 2 bases, with 15 bases lying between them. The germline V gene has CDR1 SGHTA and CDR2 FQGNSA. The CDR3 here is CASSAFGTSQETQYF. As DNA, the CDR3 is TGTGCCAGCAGCGCTTTTGGGACTTCACAAGAGACCCAGTACTTC.

This clonotype was detected ten times or more. V is TRBV4-2 and J is TRBJ2-5; weak D call: TRBD2 (6 bases). The V end was cut by 0 bases, the J end by 0 bases, with 11 bases between. This CDR3 comprises 16 residues. Germline assignment: CDR1 LGHNA and CDR2 YNFKEQ. The CDR3 here is CASSQDRERHQETQYF. The CDR3 DNA follows: TGTGCCAGCAGCCAAGATCGGGAGAGGCACCAAGAGACCCAGTACTTC.

The chain recombines TRBV12-3 or TRBV12-4 with TRBJ1-2; tentative D call: TRBD1 (5 bases). The CDR3 totals 15 residues. Trimming took off 5 bases at V and 4 bases at J, with 17 bases between the two ends. The CDR3 DNA follows: TGTGCCAGCAGTATATCGGGACGTCCTTTCTATGGCTACACCTTC. Its protein is CASSISGRPFYGYTF.

The table lists this clonotype with a few counts. The chain has TRBV20-1 and TRBJ2-7; a weak D match, TRBD1 (5 bases). Germline loops: CDR1 DFQATT, CDR2 SNEGSKA (reference sequence). The CDR3 has 13 residues. V shed 1 base and J shed 4 bases, with 11 bases lying between them. CDR3 residues: CSARANRWYEQYF. The CDR3 DNA follows: TGCAGTGCTAGAGCTAACAGGTGGTACGAGCAGTACTTC.